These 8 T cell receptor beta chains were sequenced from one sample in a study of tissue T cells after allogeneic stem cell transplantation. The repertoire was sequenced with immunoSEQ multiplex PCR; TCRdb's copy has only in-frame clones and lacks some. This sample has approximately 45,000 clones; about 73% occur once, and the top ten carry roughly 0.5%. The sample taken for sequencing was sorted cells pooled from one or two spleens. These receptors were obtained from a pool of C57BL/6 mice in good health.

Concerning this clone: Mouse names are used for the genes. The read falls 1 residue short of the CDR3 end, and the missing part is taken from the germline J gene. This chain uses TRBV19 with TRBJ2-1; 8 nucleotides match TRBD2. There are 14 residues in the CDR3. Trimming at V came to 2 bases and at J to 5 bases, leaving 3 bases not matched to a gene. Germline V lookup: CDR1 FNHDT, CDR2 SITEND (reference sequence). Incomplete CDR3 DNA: TGTGCCAGCAGTATGGTGGGGGGGAATGCTGAGCAGTTC. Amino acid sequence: CASSMVGGNAEQF. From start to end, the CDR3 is CASSMVGGNAEQFF.

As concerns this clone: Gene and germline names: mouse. The CDR3 loop is CASQGAGNTLYF. The DNA read from the CDR3 is TGTGCCAGTCAGGGCGCTGGAAATACGCTCTAT. The rearrangement joins TRBV19 to TRBJ1-3; tentatively, D is TRBD1 (5 bases). The read comes to an end 1 residue before the CDR3 does, leaving the germline J gene to fill in the end. CDR1 FNHDT and CDR2 SITEND come from the germline V gene (reference sequence). CDR3 size: 12 residues. Deletions cut 8 bases from V and 2 bases from J, with 8 bases between.

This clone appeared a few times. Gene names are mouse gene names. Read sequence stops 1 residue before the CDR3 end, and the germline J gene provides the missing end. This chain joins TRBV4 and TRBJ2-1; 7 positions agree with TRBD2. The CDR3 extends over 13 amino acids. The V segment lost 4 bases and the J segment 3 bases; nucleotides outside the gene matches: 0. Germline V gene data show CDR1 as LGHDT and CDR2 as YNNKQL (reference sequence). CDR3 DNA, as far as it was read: TGTGCCAGCAGCTGGGGGGGCTATGCTGAGCAGTTC. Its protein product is CASSWGGYAEQF. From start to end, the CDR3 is CASSWGGYAEQFF.

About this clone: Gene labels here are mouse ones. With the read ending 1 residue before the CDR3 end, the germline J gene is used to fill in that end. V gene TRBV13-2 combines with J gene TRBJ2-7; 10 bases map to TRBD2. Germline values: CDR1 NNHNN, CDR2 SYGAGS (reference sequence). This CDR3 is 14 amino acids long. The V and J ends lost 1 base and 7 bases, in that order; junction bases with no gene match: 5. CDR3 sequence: CASGDLGGREEQYF. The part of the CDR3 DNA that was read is TGTGCCAGCGGTGATCTGGGGGGGCGCGAGGAACAGTAC.

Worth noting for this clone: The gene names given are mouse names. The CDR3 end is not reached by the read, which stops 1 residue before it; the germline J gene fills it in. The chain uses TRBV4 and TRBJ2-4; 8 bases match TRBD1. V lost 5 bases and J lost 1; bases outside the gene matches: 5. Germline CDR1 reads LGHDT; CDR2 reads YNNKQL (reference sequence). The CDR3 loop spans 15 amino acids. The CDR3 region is CASSPRGQGQNTLYF. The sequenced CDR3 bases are TGTGCCAGCAGCCCCAGGGGGCAGGGTCAAAACACCTTGTAC.

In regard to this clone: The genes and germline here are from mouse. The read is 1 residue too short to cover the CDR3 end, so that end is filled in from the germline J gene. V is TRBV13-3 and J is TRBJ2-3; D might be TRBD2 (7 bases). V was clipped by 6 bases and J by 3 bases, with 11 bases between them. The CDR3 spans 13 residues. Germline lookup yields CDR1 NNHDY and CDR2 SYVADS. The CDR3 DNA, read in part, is TGTGCCAGCAAGGAGGGGGGGGCAGAAACGCTGTAT. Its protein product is CASKEGGAETLY. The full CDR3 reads CASKEGGAETLYF.

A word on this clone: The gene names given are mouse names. CDR3 bases read: TGTGCCAGCAGTCCGGGACAAGAATTTTCCAACGAAAGATTATTT. It yields the protein CASSPGQEFSNERLF. In full, the CDR3 reads CASSPGQEFSNERLFF. This chain connects TRBV19 to TRBJ1-4; perhaps TRBD1 as D (6 bases). The sequence runs out 1 residue before the end of the CDR3; the remainder is reconstructed from the germline J gene. This CDR3 contains 16 residues. The V end was cut by 4 bases, the J end by 0 bases, with 13 bases between. Germline V gene sequence: CDR1 FNHDT, CDR2 SITEND (reference sequence).

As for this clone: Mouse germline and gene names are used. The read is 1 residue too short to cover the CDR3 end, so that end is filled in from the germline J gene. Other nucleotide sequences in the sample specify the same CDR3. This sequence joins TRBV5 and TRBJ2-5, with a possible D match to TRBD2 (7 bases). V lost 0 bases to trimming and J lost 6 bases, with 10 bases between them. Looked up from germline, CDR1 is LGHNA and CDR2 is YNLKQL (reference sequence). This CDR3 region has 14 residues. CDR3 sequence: CASSQDWGRDTQYF. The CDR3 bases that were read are TGTGCCAGCAGCCAAGACTGGGGGCGGGACACCCAGTAC.